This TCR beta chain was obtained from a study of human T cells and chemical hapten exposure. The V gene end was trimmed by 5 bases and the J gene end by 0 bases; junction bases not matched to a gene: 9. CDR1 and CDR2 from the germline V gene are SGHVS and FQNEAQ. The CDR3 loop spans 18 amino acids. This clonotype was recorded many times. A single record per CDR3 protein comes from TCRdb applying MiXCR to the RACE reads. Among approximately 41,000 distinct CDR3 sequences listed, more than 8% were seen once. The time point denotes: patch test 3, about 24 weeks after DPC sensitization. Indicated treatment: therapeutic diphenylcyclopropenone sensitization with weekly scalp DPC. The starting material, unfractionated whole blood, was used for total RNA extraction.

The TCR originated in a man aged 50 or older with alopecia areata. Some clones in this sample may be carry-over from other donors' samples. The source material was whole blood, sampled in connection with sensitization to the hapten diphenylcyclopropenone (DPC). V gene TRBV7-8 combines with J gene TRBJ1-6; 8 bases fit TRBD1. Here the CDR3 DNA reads TGTGCCAGCAGCCCCCAGGGACAGGCAAGCTCCTATAATTCACCCCTCCACTTT. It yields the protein CASSPQGQASSYNSPLHF. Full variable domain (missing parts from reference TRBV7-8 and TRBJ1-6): GAGVSQSPRYKVAKRGQDVALRCDPISGHVSLFWYQQALGQGPEFLTYFQNEAQLDKSGLPSDRFFAERPEGSVSTLKIQRTQQEDSAVYLCASSPQGQASSYNSPLHFGNGTRLTVT.